Listed here is a single TCR beta chain. This sample is drawn from a study of blood T cell repertoires in COVID-19. Across the study: Whether acute or convalescent, the COVID-19 samples came from the United States, Italy and Spain.

Cohort assignment relied on participant-reported clinical history. Recovery meant two consecutive negative NP/OP PCR tests, professional clearance, or resolved symptoms. The repertoire was sequenced with immunoSEQ multiplex PCR; TCRdb's copy has only in-frame clones and lacks some. The profile shows over 200,000 clones, roughly 90% of them singletons. Trimming removed 3 bases at V and 9 bases at J, with 18 bases between. CDR3 length: 16 residues. CDR1 SEHNR and CDR2 FQNEAQ come from the germline V gene (reference sequence). The sequenced material came from PBMCs or T cells enriched from blood (not recorded which). The clonotype comes from a man aged 35 to 55 who had recovered from COVID-19. The chain links TRBV7-9 to TRBJ1-6; D might be TRBD1 (5 bases). CDR3: CASSFNGGLAGSPLHF. Written as DNA, the CDR3 is TGTGCCAGCAGCTTTAATGGGGGGTTGGCCGGTTCACCCCTCCACTTT.